Shown below are 8 T cell receptor beta chains from a single sample sequenced in a study of a mutant IDH1 vaccine in newly diagnosed glioma. Time point indicated: baseline, week 1 (first vaccination visit). Specified treatment: pre-vaccination baseline after standard-of-care therapy. The method was immunoSEQ multiplex PCR; TCRdb's version includes in-frame clones alone and lacks a portion of them. The sample lists about 51,000 clones; about 80% were seen once. The specimen was PBMCs, collected from a glioma patient treated with radiotherapy, temozolomide or both. Receptors were obtained from a woman aged 40 to 50 with glioma.

This clone has more than one count but fewer than ten. The gene calls are TRBV6-5 and TRBJ2-5; D might be TRBD1 (6 bases). V lost 6 bases to trimming and J lost 5 bases, with 13 bases between them. The germline CDR1 and CDR2 sequences are MNHEY and SVGAGI. CDR3 length equals 13 residues. The CDR3 spells CASSVRGLETQYF. CDR3 bases: TGTGCCAGCAGCGTCAGGGGCCTTGAGACCCAGTACTTC.

CDR3 in DNA: TGCGCCAGCAGTGAGAGGGAGCCCGAGCAGTACTTC. Amino acids: CASSEREPEQYF. The chain joins TRBV10-2 to TRBJ2-7, with D perhaps matching TRBD2 (5 bases). The germline V gene encodes CDR1 WSHSY and CDR2 SAAADI. V was clipped by 2 bases and J by 6 bases, with 8 bases between them. This CDR3 is 12 amino acids long.

V gene TRBV7-2 combines with J gene TRBJ2-5; 7 bases are a match to TRBD1. CDR1 and CDR2 (germline): SGHTA, FQGNSA. Losses at the gene ends were 5 bases for V and 5 bases for J; bases not matched to a gene: 8. This CDR3 contains 14 residues. The CDR3 DNA is TGTGCCAGCAGCCAACAGGGGACGGGGGAGACCCAGTACTTC. Amino acid sequence: CASSQQGTGETQYF.

The rearrangement links TRBV4-2 to TRBJ1-5; D remains ambiguous. Germline values: CDR1 LGHNA, CDR2 YNFKEQ. The CDR3 runs 16 residues. V shed 0 bases and J shed 0 bases, with 9 bases lying between them. In DNA form, the CDR3 reads TGTGCCAGCAGCCAAGATCTGGAGGATAGCAATCAGCCCCAGCATTTT. It codes for CASSQDLEDSNQPQHF.

V usage is TRBV13 and J usage is TRBJ1-5; no clear D. V gave up 3 bases and J gave up 6 bases, with 12 bases separating them. CDR3 length: 14 amino acids. Germline V gene data show CDR1 as PRHDT and CDR2 as FYEKMQ (reference sequence). The DNA of the CDR3 is TGTGCCAGCAGCTTTAGCGGGGTGGGTCAGCCCCAGCATTTT. Its protein is CASSFSGVGQPQHF.

The chain carries TRBV5-1 and TRBJ1-2; 7 bases fit TRBD1. With V trimmed by 4 bases and J by 4 bases, 7 bases remained unmatched. Germline V gene sequence: CDR1 SGHRS, CDR2 YFSETQ. The CDR3 consists of 14 residues. DNA of the CDR3: TGCGCCAGCAGCGCCCTGACAGGGACCTATGGCTACACCTTC. Protein sequence: CASSALTGTYGYTF. The full variable domain, with the rest looked up from reference TRBV5-1 and TRBJ1-2, is KAGVTQTPRYLIKTRGQQVTLSCSPISGHRSVSWYQQTPGQGLQFLFEYFSETQRNKGNFPGRFSGRQFSNSRSEMNVSTLELGDSALYLCASSALTGTYGYTFGSGTRLTVV.

The chain recombines TRBV4-1 with TRBJ1-1; D perhaps matches TRBD1 (6 bases). Per the germline V gene, CDR1 is MGHRA and CDR2 is YSYEKL. V was shortened by 3 bases and J by 10 bases, with 12 bases between the two germline ends. The CDR3 is 12 amino acids. The CDR3 protein is CASSHQGSRAFF. The DNA for the CDR3 is TGCGCCAGCAGCCACCAGGGGTCTCGAGCTTTCTTT.

This CDR3 is CASSPDRGKTGELFF. CDR3 sequence (DNA): TGTGCCAGCTCACCGGACAGGGGAAAAACCGGGGAGCTGTTTTTT. The chain combines TRBV18 with TRBJ2-2, with TRBD1 matching over 9 bases. The CDR3 spans 15 residues. V lost 3 bases to trimming and J lost 5 bases; unmatched junction nucleotides: 4. The V gene's germline CDR1 is KGHSH and CDR2 LQKENI.